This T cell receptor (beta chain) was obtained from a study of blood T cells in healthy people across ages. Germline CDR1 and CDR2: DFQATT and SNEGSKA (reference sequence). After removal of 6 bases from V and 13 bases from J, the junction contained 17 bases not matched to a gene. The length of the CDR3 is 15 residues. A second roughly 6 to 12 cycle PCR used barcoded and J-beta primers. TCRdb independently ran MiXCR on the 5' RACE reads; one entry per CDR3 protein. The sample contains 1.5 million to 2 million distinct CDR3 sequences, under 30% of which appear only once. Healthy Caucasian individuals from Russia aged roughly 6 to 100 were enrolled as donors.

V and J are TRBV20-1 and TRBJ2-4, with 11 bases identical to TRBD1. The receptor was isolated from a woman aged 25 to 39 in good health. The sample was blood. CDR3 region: CSARGPGQGVNEQYF. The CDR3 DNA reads TGCAGTGCCCGGGGACCGGGACAGGGGGTGAATGAGCAGTACTTC.